This T cell receptor (beta chain) comes out of a study of blood T cells in healthy people across ages. Every sample yielded at least 6 million isolated PBMCs. Then a second PCR, running roughly 6 to 12 cycles, was carried out with a sample-barcoded 5' primer and a J-beta primer mix. Each TCR beta cDNA got a 12-nucleotide random molecular identifier. TCRdb re-called the 5' RACE reads through MiXCR, storing one row per CDR3 protein. The table has approximately 670,000 distinct CDR3 sequences, over 40% seen once; the top ten hold 30%. This clonotype was observed at least ten times. Antigen: not known. Study-wide results and caveats: Both higher diversity and more naive CD4+ cells marked long-lived donors when set against aged donors.

Unmatched junction bases numbered 10, after V lost 4 bases and J lost 2 bases. This CDR3 region has 15 residues. Germline V gives CDR1 DFQATT, CDR2 SNEGSKA (reference sequence). Source material: blood. This rearrangement joins TRBV20-1 to TRBJ2-5; TRBD2 matches at 7 bases. The source of this sequence is an elderly man in good health. DNA for the CDR3: TGCAGTGCTACCCCGGCTAGCGGATTTCAAGAGACCCAGTACTTC. Protein: CSATPASGFQETQYF.